Below are 10 T cell receptor beta chains sequenced from a single sample in a study of graft-versus-host responses after intestinal transplantation. Their recognized antigens are unknown. Measured with immunoSEQ multiplex PCR; TCRdb has only the in-frame clones, and not every one. The table includes around 71,000 clones, roughly 94% detected once. Sequencing was performed on unstimulated CD8+ T cells sorted from spleen or lymph node cells, taken before intestinal transplant. All receptors come from a human donor who received an intestinal transplant.

About this clone itself: The junction departs from the called germline gene at one end, perhaps through a read error. This chain links TRBV14 with TRBJ2-7; unclear D gene. CDR3 length equals 14 residues. Germline loops: CDR1 SGHDN, CDR2 FVKESK. This chain's CDR3 is CASSHQLQRYEQCF. The DNA of the CDR3 is TGTGCCAGCAGCCATCAGTTACAGCGCTACGAGCAGTGCTTC. Based on the CDR3 plus reference TRBV14 and TRBJ2-7, the full variable domain is EAGVTQFPSHSVIEKGQTVTLRCDPISGHDNLYWYRRVMGKEIKFLLHFVKESKQDESGMPNNRFLAERTGGTYSTLKVQPAELEDSGVYFCASSHQLQRYEQCFGPGTRLTVT.

The chain employs TRBV19 and TRBJ2-7; 7 bases match TRBD2. Per germline, CDR1 LNHDA and CDR2 SQIVND (reference sequence). The junction had 0 bases not matched to a gene; V was cut back by 1 base and J by 0 bases. There are 14 residues in the CDR3. The CDR3 nucleotides are TGTGCCAGTAGTATAGGGGAGGGCTCCTACGAGCAGTACTTC. Protein sequence: CASSIGEGSYEQYF.

The J gene is TRBJ2-7, the V gene TRBV30; D may be TRBD1 or TRBD2 (5 bases each). Trimming cost V 7 bases and J 0 bases, with 13 bases left between them. The CDR3 has 13 residues. CDR1 and CDR2 (germline): GTSNPN, SVGIG (reference sequence). The CDR3 coding sequence is TGTGCCTCCCCCGGGACGGACTCCTACGAGCAGTACTTC. It encodes CASPGTDSYEQYF.

The V call is TRBV29-1, the J call TRBJ2-5; 7 bases map to TRBD2. CDR1 SQVTM and CDR2 ANQGSEA come from the germline V gene. CDR3 length: 12 residues. Germline trimming cut 2 bases from V and 5 bases from J; bases unmatched to any gene: 2. The CDR3 coding sequence is TGCAGCGTTGAAATGGGGGGGGAGACCCAGTACTTC. It codes for CSVEMGGETQYF.

The chain employs TRBV11-2 and TRBJ2-1, with D possibly matching TRBD1 (5 bases). Germline V gives CDR1 SGHAT, CDR2 FQNNGV. The V end was cut by 8 bases, the J end by 10 bases, with 6 bases between. CDR3 size: 9 residues. The CDR3 region has the DNA TGTGCCAGCGGACACGAGCAGTTCTTC. Translating it yields CASGHEQFF.

The V and J genes are TRBV7-2 and TRBJ2-7; no firm D call. Germline V gives CDR1 SGHTA, CDR2 FQGNSA. V was trimmed by 3 bases and J by 3 bases, leaving 6 bases between them. The CDR3 has 12 residues. The CDR3 coding sequence is TGTGCCAGCAGCTTTACGGGCTACGAGCAGTACTTC. This encodes CASSFTGYEQYF.

The chain recombines TRBV29-1 with TRBJ2-1, with 10 bases lining up with TRBD2. The CDR3 runs to 17 residues. Germline CDR1 and CDR2: SQVTM and ANQGSEA. Trimming took 1 base from V and 0 from J; bases not matched to a gene: 6. CDR3 sequence (DNA): TGCAGCGTTGAAGGGGCTAGCGGGAGTACCTCCTACAATGAGCAGTTCTTC. The encoded protein is CSVEGASGSTSYNEQFF.

This rearrangement joins TRBV7-6 to TRBJ2-1; the D is unclear. The CDR3 loop spans 14 amino acids. V was cut by 2 bases and J by 4 bases, with 9 bases left in between. The germline V gene encodes CDR1 SGHVS and CDR2 FNYEAQ. The CDR3 here is CASSLSTDYNEQFF. In nucleotides, the CDR3 is TGTGCCAGCAGCTTATCCACGGATTACAATGAGCAGTTCTTC.

The chain is built from TRBV7-8 and TRBJ2-1; TRBD2 matches 9 bases. The CDR3 runs 12 residues. Germline CDR1 is SGHVS and CDR2 is FQNEAQ. J gave up 12 bases and V 3 bases, and 3 bases lay outside the gene matches. The CDR3 DNA reads as TGTGCCAGCAGCTTGAGGCGGGAGGGGCAGTTCTTC. Its protein product is CASSLRREGQFF.

CDR3 amino acids: CAISEGPGRAGPAYEQYF. In DNA, the CDR3 is TGTGCCATCAGTGAGGGCCCAGGGAGGGCAGGGCCTGCCTACGAGCAGTACTTC. The rearrangement links TRBV10-3 to TRBJ2-7; the match to TRBD2 covers 7 bases. This CDR3 contains 18 residues. V trimming: 2 bases; J trimming: 2 bases; junction bases outside the gene matches: 15. Per the germline V gene, CDR1 is ENHRY and CDR2 is SYGVKD.